This is a list of T cell receptor beta chains from one sample in a study of regulatory T cells in long-lasting Graves disease. In TCRdb, the multiplex PCR reads were re-called with MiXCR into one record per CDR3 protein. The sample shows roughly 520,000 distinct CDR3 sequences, about 12% of them seen only once. The same sample was also used in a study of T cells in Graves' hyperthyroidism and ophthalmopathy.

Specimen: peripheral blood mononuclear cells (PBMCs), collected at new diagnosis, from a patient treated with antithyroid drugs. All receptors derive from a woman in her thirties with Graves disease. Each CDR3 is given with its conserved first and last residue. D genes are given only for firm matches. Clone size is stated in some rows and not others, as once, few, many or a class when expanded.

abundance	v_gene	j_gene	d_gene	CDR3nt	CDR3aa
many	TRBV10-3	TRBJ1-6	-	TGTGCCATCAGCGCCAGGGCGGGGGTTTCACCCCTCCACTTT	CAISARAGVSPLHF
-	TRBV19	TRBJ2-1	-	TGTGCCAGTAGTTTTGGTCCCGGTAACAAGCAGTTCTTC	CASSFGPGNKQFF
-	TRBV19	TRBJ2-1	-	TGTGCCAGTCAAGATCGGAGAGGGGACAATGAGCAGTTCTTC	CASQDRRGDNEQFF
many	TRBV27	TRBJ1-1	-	TGTGCCAGCAGTTTAGATTGGCGGGGGCAGGGGACTGAAGCTTTCTTT	CASSLDWRGQGTEAFF
many	TRBV2	TRBJ1-2	-	TGTGCCAGCAGTGAGACTGCAAGCTATGGCTACACCTTC	CASSETASYGYTF
-	TRBV15	TRBJ2-5	TRBD2	TGTGCCACCAGCCCGGGACTAGCGATGGAGACCCAGTACTTC	CATSPGLAMETQYF
many	TRBV28	TRBJ2-7	TRBD2	TGTGCCAGCAGTTTAGTAGCGGGAGGTTCGGCTGTTGAGCAGTACTTC	CASSLVAGGSAVEQYF
-	TRBV20-1	TRBJ2-4	TRBD2	TGCAGTGCTACCGGGGGGGGAGCCAAAAACATTCAGTACTTC	CSATGGGAKNIQYF
few	TRBV3-1	TRBJ2-1	TRBD2	TGTGCCAGCGGGCCTAGCGGGAGCTCCTACAATGAGCAGTTCTTC	CASGPSGSSYNEQFF
many	TRBV20-1	TRBJ2-4	-	TGCAGTGCTAGGGGAACCCTACCAATGCCAAACATTCAGTACTTC	CSARGTLPMPNIQYF
-	TRBV24-1	TRBJ2-4	TRBD1	TGTGCCACCAGTGAGGCCGGGACAGTAAACATTCAGTACTTC	CATSEAGTVNIQYF
few	TRBV4-2	TRBJ2-7	-	TGTGCCAGCAGCCAAGATCAGGCGTGGGGGGGCGGTTGGAACGAGCAGTACTTC	CASSQDQAWGGGWNEQYF
many	TRBV6-1	TRBJ2-1	-	TGTGCCAGCAGTAATGGACGACCAGCGTGGGGTGGGGCGCGGGCTTACAATGAGCAGTTCTTC	CASSNGRPAWGGARAYNEQFF
-	TRBV4-1	TRBJ2-2	-	TGCGCCAGCAGTGCCGACAGGATTTCCGGGGAGCTGTTTTTT	CASSADRISGELFF
few	TRBV6-4	TRBJ2-7	-	TGTGCCAGCAGGAGGCGGGGCAGCTCCTACGAGCAGTACTTC	CASRRRGSSYEQYF